This T cell receptor beta chain came from a study of shared clonotypes between healthy human individuals. Genomic DNA (from each subset) was split evenly across several immunoSEQ plates. Repertoires were generated with immunoSEQ multiplex PCR, while TCRdb's copy carries only in-frame clones and drops some. The repertoire holds around 600,000 clones, with approximately 95% as singletons. CD8 cells classed as naive were CD45RO-negative and positively selected for CCR7, excluding terminally differentiated effector memory CD45RA+ cells. Germline V gene data show CDR1 as SQVTM and CDR2 as ANQGSEA. CDR3 size: 17 residues. The junction had 15 bases not matched to a gene; V was cut back by 5 bases and J by 5 bases.

This receptor was identified in a woman in her thirties in good health. V is TRBV29-1 and J is TRBJ2-7, with 13 bases lining up with TRBD2. Sequencing used naive CD8+ T cells sorted from blood. The DNA of the CDR3 is TGCAGCGTTCGCGGACTAGCGGGAGAAAGATTGTGGGACGAGCAGTACTTC. Encoded protein: CSVRGLAGERLWDEQYF.